This T cell receptor beta chain stems from a study of regulatory T cells in long-lasting Graves disease. iRepertoire HTBI primers and Arm-PCR of CDR3 regions built TCR beta libraries. TCRdb processed the multiplex PCR reads anew with MiXCR; each CDR3 protein has one entry. The sample has about 470,000 distinct CDR3 sequences, under 25% seen once. Germline assignment: CDR1 MGHDK and CDR2 SYGVNS. The V segment lost 1 base and the J segment 5 bases; nucleotides outside the gene matches: 13. The CDR3 contains 18 residues. Time point indicated: persistent/refractory GD, antithyroid drugs over 5 years with positive TRAb. Isolated PBMC RNA provided the starting material for the TCR library. Enrollment of patients was through an endocrinology department in Xi'an, China.

The chain employs TRBV25-1 and TRBJ2-1; TRBD2 matches 8 bases. The material sequenced was peripheral blood mononuclear cells (PBMCs), taken when the disease was refractory, from a patient treated with antithyroid drugs. This clonotype was sampled from a female donor with Graves disease. In DNA, the CDR3 is TGTGCCAGCAGTGAATCCCGTCGCCAGCGGGAGCCCCACAATGAGCAGTTCTTC. Translation: CASSESRRQREPHNEQFF.